These 7 T cell receptor beta chains originate from one sample sequenced in a study of blood T cell repertoires in COVID-19. Method: immunoSEQ multiplex PCR; TCRdb's copy keeps in-frame clones and lacks some. Of a few hundred thousand clones in the sample, 88% are singletons; the top ten hold 10% to 12%. Specimen: peripheral blood. All receptors come from a woman under 40 with COVID-19, enrolled during active disease.

This clone has only a few counts. CDR3 nucleotides: TGTGCCAGCAGTGCGGGAGAGAACACCGGGGAGCTGTTTTTT. Translating gives CASSAGENTGELFF. The chain combines TRBV6-4 with TRBJ2-2; D possibly corresponds to TRBD2 (6 bases). Trimming stripped 4 bases from V and 1 base from J, with 7 bases between. This CDR3 has 14 amino acids. Germline V gene data show CDR1 as MRHNA and CDR2 as SNTAGT.

This chain links TRBV7-3 with TRBJ2-2; unclear D gene. V was shortened by 6 bases and J by 5 bases, with 7 bases between the two germline ends. The germline gives CDR1 SGHTA, CDR2 FQGTGA. The CDR3 spans 12 residues. CDR3 sequence reads: CASSSLTGELFF. In DNA, the CDR3 is TGTGCCAGCAGTTCTCTTACCGGGGAGCTGTTTTTT.

The gene calls are TRBV5-1 and TRBJ1-2, with TRBD1 identical over 8 bases. V shed 1 base, J shed 6 bases, and the junction held 8 bases outside the gene matches. This CDR3 comprises 15 residues. CDR1 is SGHRS, CDR2 YFSETQ, per germline. The CDR3 sequence is CASSLMAGGANGYTF. The CDR3 region has the DNA TGCGCCAGCAGCTTGATGGCAGGGGGCGCGAATGGCTACACCTTC.

CDR3 residues: CASRTGTEAFF. The CDR3 bases are TGTGCCAGCAGGACAGGGACTGAAGCTTTCTTT. The V gene is TRBV27, the J gene TRBJ1-1, with 7 bases fitting TRBD1. The germline CDR1 and CDR2 sequences are MNHEY and SMNVEV (reference sequence). Trimming took 6 bases from V and 5 from J; bases not matched to a gene: 0. This CDR3 has 11 residues.

The gene calls are TRBV6-6 and TRBJ1-6; 10 bases line up with TRBD1. The CDR3 extends over 15 amino acids. V shed 2 bases, J shed 10 bases, and the junction held 5 bases outside the gene matches. Germline CDR1 reads MNHNY; CDR2 reads SVGAGI (reference sequence). The CDR3 sequence: CASSYRDRGESPLHF. The CDR3 nucleotides are TGTGCCAGCAGTTACCGGGACAGGGGAGAATCACCCCTCCACTTT.

The chain uses TRBV28 and TRBJ1-2; TRBD1 might be the D (6 bases). Germline assignment: CDR1 MDHEN and CDR2 SYDVKM. Trimming cost V 6 bases and J 8 bases, with 13 bases left between them. This CDR3 has 12 residues. CDR3 nucleotides: TGTGCCAGCAGGCGTCAGGGGTTAGGCTACACCTTC. It yields the protein CASRRQGLGYTF.

CDR3 amino acids: CASSQGYRGSTEAFF. CDR3 nucleotide sequence: TGTGCCAGCAGCCAAGGATACAGGGGGAGCACTGAAGCTTTCTTT. The genes are TRBV4-2 and TRBJ1-1; 8 bases line up with TRBD1. The trim removed 1 base at V and 4 bases at J, leaving 5 bases unmatched. The CDR3 is 15 amino acids. The germline V gene encodes CDR1 LGHNA and CDR2 YNFKEQ.